Following are 17 T cell receptor beta chains from one sample sequenced in a study of CD8 T cells in ankylosing spondylitis. TCRdb independently ran MiXCR on the 5' RACE reads; one entry per CDR3 protein. The sample shows around 340,000 distinct CDR3 sequences, around 20% of them seen only once. The specimen sequenced was blood, either unsorted or a sorted T cell fraction (not recorded which). The receptors come from a male donor with ankylosing spondylitis or in good health (not recorded which).

This clonotype was seen many times. J is TRBJ2-1 and V is TRBV11-2, with 11 bases matching TRBD2. V lost 5 bases and J lost 8; bases outside the gene matches: 8. The CDR3 extends over 15 amino acids. Germline values: CDR1 SGHAT, CDR2 FQNNGV. The CDR3 is CASSLGLAGGDEQFF. The CDR3 nucleotides read TGTGCCAGCAGCCTCGGACTAGCGGGTGGGGATGAGCAGTTCTTC.

The gene calls are TRBV7-9 and TRBJ1-2, with 10 nucleotides matching TRBD1. Trimming cost V 1 base and J 2 bases; bases outside gene matches: 4. The CDR3 has 16 residues. Per germline, CDR1 SEHNR and CDR2 FQNEAQ (reference sequence). In DNA, the CDR3 is TGTGCCAGCAGCTTAGAAGGGGACAGGGGAAACTATGGCTACACCTTC. Protein product: CASSLEGDRGNYGYTF.

This clonotype was seen more than once but under ten times. The CDR3 bases are TGCAGTGCTACCCCAGGTCGGCAGGCACCTAGCACAGATACGCAGTATTTT. Its translation is CSATPGRQAPSTDTQYF. This chain joins TRBV20-1 and TRBJ2-3; no clear D. Between the trimmed V and J ends, which lost 4 bases and 0 bases, there was a span of 20 bases. Germline-derived CDR1 and CDR2 are DFQATT and SNEGSKA (reference sequence). The CDR3 has 17 residues.

The chain links TRBV12-3 or TRBV12-4 to TRBJ2-3; no definite D call. CDR3 size: 15 residues. V lost 5 bases to trimming and J lost 1 base, with 13 bases between them. The CDR3 loop reads CASSPPVLRTDTQYF. The CDR3 DNA reads TGTGCCAGCAGTCCGCCTGTCCTTCGCACAGATACGCAGTATTTT.

This clonotype has just a few counts. CDR3 amino acids: CASSQERWGVYNEQFF. In DNA, the CDR3 is TGCGCCAGCAGCCAAGAAAGGTGGGGGGTTTACAATGAGCAGTTCTTC. The chain combines TRBV4-1 with TRBJ2-1, with a possible D match to TRBD2 (6 bases). V was trimmed by 0 bases and J by 4 bases, leaving 13 bases between them. The length of the CDR3 is 16 residues. CDR1 and CDR2 from the germline V gene are MGHRA and YSYEKL.

This chain joins TRBV20-1 and TRBJ2-1; 12 positions match TRBD2. This CDR3 has 18 residues. Germline-derived CDR1 and CDR2 are DFQATT and SNEGSKA (reference sequence). Trimming removed 1 base from V and 2 bases from J; junction bases left unmatched: 9. CDR3 protein: CSARVRGLAGTPYNEQFF. CDR3 bases: TGCAGTGCTAGAGTTCGAGGACTAGCGGGGACTCCCTACAATGAGCAGTTCTTC.

This clonotype was found a few times. V gene TRBV12-3 or TRBV12-4 combines with J gene TRBJ2-1; D possibly uses TRBD1 or TRBD2 (5 bases each). This CDR3 spans 15 amino acids. The V end lost 7 bases, the J end lost 3 bases, and 16 bases lay between the germline ends. CDR3 nucleotide sequence: TGTGCCAGCAATTCCGGGACCGCAAACTACAATGAGCAGTTCTTC. It translates to CASNSGTANYNEQFF.

V and J are TRBV12-3 or TRBV12-4 and TRBJ2-3; D not resolved. V was shortened by 5 bases and J by 2 bases, with 14 bases between the two germline ends. The CDR3 contains 15 residues. Here the CDR3 reads CASSPRTEFTDTQYF. CDR3 coding DNA: TGTGCCAGCAGTCCCCGGACGGAATTCACAGATACGCAGTATTTT.

This clonotype was observed a few times. This chain joins TRBV7-6 and TRBJ2-7; 10 bases line up with TRBD2. The CDR3 is 19 residues long. V was pared by 5 bases and J by 8 bases, with 24 bases of the junction left unmatched. Germline CDR1 is SGHVS and CDR2 is FNYEAQ. The CDR3 DNA follows: TGTGCCAGCAGCCCGCCCTCAGGGGCTAGCGGGGGTATCCATCAGCAGCAGTACTTC. Translation gives CASSPPSGASGGIHQQQYF.

The chain uses TRBV12-3 or TRBV12-4 and TRBJ2-1; 13 bases fit TRBD2. The trim removed 6 bases at V and 9 bases at J, leaving 11 bases unmatched. The CDR3 extends over 16 amino acids. The CDR3 region has the DNA TGTGCCAGCAGCCTTACTAGCGGGGGGGCCTTAGGTGAGCAGTTCTTC. Translated: CASSLTSGGALGEQFF.

This chain connects TRBV7-9 to TRBJ2-5; a weak D match, TRBD2 (6 bases). The length of the CDR3 is 16 residues. V lost 5 bases and J lost 4, with 20 bases in between. Germline assignment: CDR1 SEHNR and CDR2 FQNEAQ (reference sequence). The CDR3 DNA sequence: TGTGCCAGCAGCGACGTAGGCGGGGAAAATGGAGAGACCCAGTACTTC. Its translation: CASSDVGGENGETQYF.

This clonotype was found a few times. The CDR3 here is CASSQVEGGGYEQYF. Here the CDR3 DNA reads TGCGCCAGCAGCCAAGTGGAGGGCGGGGGATACGAGCAGTACTTC. This chain uses TRBV4-1 with TRBJ2-7; 7 nucleotides align to TRBD2. Germline V gene data show CDR1 as MGHRA and CDR2 as YSYEKL. The V gene end was trimmed by 1 base and the J gene end by 4 bases; junction bases not matched to a gene: 7. This CDR3 contains 15 residues.

This sequence joins TRBV11-2 and TRBJ2-4; D perhaps matches TRBD1 (5 bases). This CDR3 region has 11 residues. V was cut by 2 bases and J by 9 bases, with 5 bases left in between. Germline values: CDR1 SGHAT, CDR2 FQNNGV. The CDR3 spells CASSLTGIQYF. CDR3 nucleotide sequence: TGTGCCAGCAGCTTAACAGGCATTCAGTACTTC.

The chain combines TRBV29-1 with TRBJ2-7, with D perhaps matching TRBD1 (5 bases). The CDR3 totals 11 residues. Trimming took off 4 bases at V and 7 bases at J, with 11 bases between the two ends. The germline V gene has CDR1 SQVTM and CDR2 ANQGSEA. The CDR3 nucleotides read TGCAGCGTTGTTATTAGGGGAGAGCAGTACTTC. Protein sequence: CSVVIRGEQYF.

This clonotype has just a few counts. The rearrangement links TRBV28 to TRBJ1-6; tentative D call: TRBD1 (6 bases). The CDR3 sequence is 12 residues long. Looked up from germline, CDR1 is MDHEN and CDR2 is SYDVKM. The V end was cut by 9 bases, the J end by 6 bases, with 9 bases between. The CDR3 region has the DNA TGTGCCAGTGGGGACACTAATTCACCCCTCCACTTT. As protein: CASGDTNSPLHF.

This clonotype was seen at least ten times. V is TRBV28 and J is TRBJ2-6; perhaps TRBD1 as D (5 bases). Per the germline V gene, CDR1 is MDHEN and CDR2 is SYDVKM. V lost 7 bases to trimming and J lost 4 bases, with 17 bases between them. This CDR3 is built from 16 residues. CDR3 nucleotide sequence: TGTGCCAGCATTCCCTCGGACATCGCCGGGGCCAACGTCCTGACTTTC. Translation: CASIPSDIAGANVLTF.

This clonotype was seen a handful of times. This chain joins TRBV10-3 and TRBJ2-1, with a possible D match to TRBD2 (5 bases). Trimming stripped 2 bases from V and 4 bases from J, with 12 bases between. The CDR3 is 15 amino acids. Per the germline V gene, CDR1 is ENHRY and CDR2 is SYGVKD. The CDR3 DNA is TGTGCCATCAGTGAGGAGGGTATGGGGTACAATGAGCAGTTCTTC. It yields the protein CAISEEGMGYNEQFF.